This is a list of T cell receptor beta chains from one sample in a study of CD8 T cells in ankylosing spondylitis. TCRdb itself ran the 5' RACE reads through MiXCR, one entry per CDR3 protein. The data contain 750,000 to 850,000 distinct CDR3 sequences, about an eighth of them singletons. The material sequenced was blood, either unsorted or a sorted T cell fraction (not recorded which). The receptors stem from a male donor with ankylosing spondylitis. Each CDR3 is given with its conserved first and last residue. A D gene is named only where the DNA matches it firmly. Part of the rows lack a size; the others show once, few, many or a class for expanded clones.

TRBV29-1	TRBJ2-3	many	.	TGCAGCGTGGCCCTAGGGGCGGATACGCAGTATTTT	CSVALGADTQYF
TRBV20-1	TRBJ1-1	few	TRBD1	TGCAGTGCTGGAATCCCGGGACAGGGGAACACTGAAGCTTTCTTT	CSAGIPGQGNTEAFF
TRBV3-1	TRBJ2-1	.	TRBD2	TGTGCCAGCAGCCAAGATCTACTAGCGGGAGTAATTGAGCAGTTCTTC	CASSQDLLAGVIEQFF
TRBV6-1	TRBJ2-2	.	TRBD2	TGTGCCAGCAGCCCAGGACTAGCTGAGAACACCGGGGAGCTGTTTTTT	CASSPGLAENTGELFF
TRBV7-9	TRBJ1-2	few	TRBD1	TGTGCCAGCAATCGGCCGGGACAGGGTGGCTATGGCTACACCTTC	CASNRPGQGGYGYTF
TRBV5-5	TRBJ2-1	many	.	TGTGCCAGCAGCTTGTGGGCAGGGGGAGGACTTGAGCAGTTCTTC	CASSLWAGGGLEQFF
TRBV6-4	TRBJ2-1	.	.	TGTGCCAGCAGTGAGGTACCAGGGGGGACCTACAATGAGCAGTTCTTC	CASSEVPGGTYNEQFF
TRBV7-6	TRBJ1-6	few	.	TGTGCCAGCAGCCTCACAGGGAGGAGTTCACCCCTCCACTTT	CASSLTGRSSPLHF
TRBV2	TRBJ1-5	few	.	TGTGCCAGCATCCCTCACAGGACCTCATATAGCAATCAGCCCCAGCATTTT	CASIPHRTSYSNQPQHF
TRBV28	TRBJ2-3	many	TRBD2	TGTGCCAGCAGTCCTAGGAAGAGCGGGAGGGGCACAGATACGCAGTATTTT	CASSPRKSGRGTDTQYF
TRBV10-3	TRBJ2-3	.	TRBD1	TGTGCCATCAGGCCAGACAGGGGGCGAGGCACAGATACGCAGTATTTT	CAIRPDRGRGTDTQYF
TRBV4-1	TRBJ2-7	.	TRBD1	TGCGCCAGCAGCCTTAGTACTCCGGGACAGTTCTACGAGCAGTACTTC	CASSLSTPGQFYEQYF